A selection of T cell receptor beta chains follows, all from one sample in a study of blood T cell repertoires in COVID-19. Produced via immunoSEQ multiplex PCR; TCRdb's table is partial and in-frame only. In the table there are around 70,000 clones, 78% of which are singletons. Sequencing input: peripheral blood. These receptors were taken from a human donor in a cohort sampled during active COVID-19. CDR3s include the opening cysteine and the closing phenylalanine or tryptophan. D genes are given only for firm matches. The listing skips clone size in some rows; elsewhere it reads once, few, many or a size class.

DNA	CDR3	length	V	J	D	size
TGTGCCAGCGTGACGATTGCCTACAGGGGAAATACTGAAGCTTTCTTT	CASVTIAYRGNTEAFF	16	TRBV27	TRBJ1-1	TRBD1	once
TGTGCCAGCAGTTTATCAAGCAGGGCCGAGCAGTACTTC	CASSLSSRAEQYF	13	TRBV27	TRBJ2-7	.	.
TGCGCCAGCAGCCTCGACAGAGCCAAAAACATTCAGTACTTC	CASSLDRAKNIQYF	14	TRBV5-1	TRBJ2-4	.	.
TGTGCCAGCAGCCAAGGAGTCAAGAGCCTTGAAAAACTGTTTTTT	CASSQGVKSLEKLFF	15	TRBV3-1/TRBV3-2	TRBJ1-4	.	.
TGTGCCAGCAGCCAAACGACAGGGGCTAATTCACCCCTCCACTTT	CASSQTTGANSPLHF	15	TRBV3-1/TRBV3-2	TRBJ1-6	TRBD1	.
TGTGCCAGCAGCTCCCTAATGACAGGGAGCTATGGCTACACCTTC	CASSSLMTGSYGYTF	15	TRBV5-4	TRBJ1-2	TRBD1	.
TGTGCCAGCAGTGAGTCGGGGACACCGTACAATGAGCAGTTCTTC	CASSESGTPYNEQFF	15	TRBV6-1	TRBJ2-1	.	once
TGTGCCAGCAGTTTTGCAGCGCAAGTCCGGGAGACCCAGTACTTC	CASSFAAQVRETQYF	15	TRBV28	TRBJ2-5	.	.
TGTGCCAGCAGCAAGGGCGGCGGGAGGGCCCAAGAGACCCAGTACTTC	CASSKGGGRAQETQYF	16	TRBV3-1/TRBV3-2	TRBJ2-5	TRBD2	.
TGTGCCAGCTCACGCTCCCAGGGGGATGTGGTGGGCACTGAAGCTTTCTTT	CASSRSQGDVVGTEAFF	17	TRBV18	TRBJ1-1	TRBD1	once
TGTGCCAGCAGCTTAAGGGGTAGACTAGCTCCTAGTGAGGTCGGTACGCAGTATTTT	CASSLRGRLAPSEVGTQYF	19	TRBV13	TRBJ2-3	TRBD2	.
TGTGCCAGCAGCCACCCCCGTGACGGGGTCTACGAGCAGTACTTC	CASSHPRDGVYEQYF	15	TRBV14	TRBJ2-7	.	once
TGCGCCAGCAGTGAGTCCCGGACTAGGAAGGCCAAAAACATTCAGTACTTC	CASSESRTRKAKNIQYF	17	TRBV10-1	TRBJ2-4	TRBD2	.
TGTGCCAGCAGTTTAACCTGGACAGCCCAAGAGACCCAGTACTTC	CASSLTWTAQETQYF	15	TRBV27	TRBJ2-5	.	.
TGTGCCAGCAGCACCGACAGATATGGCTACACCTTC	CASSTDRYGYTF	12	TRBV7-2	TRBJ1-2	.	.
TGTGCCAGCAGTTCCGGAAATCAGGGGGCGCGACAGCCCCAGCATTTT	CASSSGNQGARQPQHF	16	TRBV28	TRBJ1-5	TRBD1	once
TGTGCCAGCAGCTCGACAGGGGACTACAATGAGCAGTTCTTC	CASSSTGDYNEQFF	14	TRBV5-4	TRBJ2-1	TRBD1	.
TGTGCCAGCAGTAGTCCTAGCGGGACGGGCGGGGAGCTGTTTTTT	CASSSPSGTGGELFF	15	TRBV28	TRBJ2-2	TRBD2	.
TGTGCCAGCTCACCGTCGACAGGGGATTGGGCTGAAGCTTTCTTT	CASSPSTGDWAEAFF	15	TRBV18	TRBJ1-1	TRBD1	.
TGCAGCGGGACTAGCGGGAACAATGAGCAGTTCTTC	CSGTSGNNEQFF	12	TRBV29-1	TRBJ2-1	TRBD2	.
TGTGCCAGCAGCCCACCGCTTGCGGGCCTCTCCTACGAGCAGTACTTC	CASSPPLAGLSYEQYF	16	TRBV7-9	TRBJ2-7	.	.
TGTGCCAGCAGCCAAGATTACGGCAGGGGGCAGTGGGAGACCCAGTACTTC	CASSQDYGRGQWETQYF	17	TRBV14	TRBJ2-5	TRBD1	.
TGTGCCAGCTCAAAAGGGGTCGACACAGATACGCAGTATTTT	CASSKGVDTDTQYF	14	TRBV18	TRBJ2-3	.	.
TGTGCCAGCAGCGCCGCCGGGACCCAGTACTTC	CASSAAGTQYF	11	TRBV2	TRBJ2-5	.	.
TGCGCCAGCAGCGGACGGACTAGCGGGATCACAGATACGCAGTATTTT	CASSGRTSGITDTQYF	16	TRBV5-1	TRBJ2-3	TRBD2	.
TGTGCCAGCAGCTTGTCTAGCGGGGGGTACAATGAGCAGTTCTTC	CASSLSSGGYNEQFF	15	TRBV5-5	TRBJ2-1	TRBD2	.
TGTGCCAGCAGCTTAAGTGGAGGGGACACTGAAGCTTTCTTT	CASSLSGGDTEAFF	14	TRBV7-2	TRBJ1-1	.	.
TGTGCCAGCAGCCAAGATCATCTATCTGGAAACACCATATATTTT	CASSQDHLSGNTIYF	15	TRBV3-1/TRBV3-2	TRBJ1-3	.	.
TGTGCCAGCACCCAGAGGGGGGGGAATGAGCAGTTCTTC	CASTQRGGNEQFF	13	TRBV7-2	TRBJ2-1	.	.
TGTGCCAGTACGGGACTAGCGGGAGTTGGAGAGACCCAGTACTTC	CASTGLAGVGETQYF	15	TRBV19	TRBJ2-5	TRBD2	once
TGTGCCAGCAGTGGGCCCCCCGGAGTAGCGGGAGAAGCAGATACGCAGTATTTT	CASSGPPGVAGEADTQYF	18	TRBV2	TRBJ2-3	TRBD2	.
TGCGCCAGCAGCTTGGCCAACAGGGCCTCTAACTATGGCTACACCTTC	CASSLANRASNYGYTF	16	TRBV5-1	TRBJ1-2	.	.
TGCGCCAGCAGCTCCCAGGGACAGAACGAAAAACTGTTTTTT	CASSSQGQNEKLFF	14	TRBV5-1	TRBJ1-4	TRBD1	once
TGTGCCAGTAGTACTTTAGCGGGAGAGGAGGAGACCCAGTACTTC	CASSTLAGEEETQYF	15	TRBV19	TRBJ2-5	TRBD2	.
TGTGCCAGCAGTTACGGGACAGGGCGTAAGACAGATACGCAGTATTTT	CASSYGTGRKTDTQYF	16	TRBV6-2/TRBV6-3	TRBJ2-3	TRBD1	.
TGTGCCAGCAGCTTACAACAGGGTGGGTACGAGCAGTACTTC	CASSLQQGGYEQYF	14	TRBV5-4	TRBJ2-7	.	.
TGTGCCAGCAGCTCGTCTAGCGGGGGTTACAATGAGCAGTTCTTC	CASSSSSGGYNEQFF	15	TRBV7-7	TRBJ2-1	TRBD2	once
TGTGCCAGCGTGGGGGCTAGCGGGAGGGCCTACGAGCAGTACTTC	CASVGASGRAYEQYF	15	TRBV28	TRBJ2-7	TRBD2	.
TGTGCCAGCAGCCAAGATTCCAGTGATGGGGCCAACTCTGGAAACACCATATATTTT	CASSQDSSDGANSGNTIYF	19	TRBV14	TRBJ1-3	.	.
TGTGCCAGCAGCTTAGTAGCGGGAGGGCCGACCGGGGAGCTGTTTTTT	CASSLVAGGPTGELFF	16	TRBV7-6	TRBJ2-2	TRBD2	.
TGTGCCAGCAGCCCAGGGACTAGCGGAGGATACGAGCAGTACTTC	CASSPGTSGGYEQYF	15	TRBV27	TRBJ2-7	TRBD2	few
TGTGCCAGCAGTTCCCCGACAGGGGGCACAGAGACCCAGTACTTC	CASSSPTGGTETQYF	15	TRBV27	TRBJ2-5	TRBD1	.
TGTGCCAGCAGCATCCGGACTAGCGGGAGGGCCTTGGAGACCCAGTACTTC	CASSIRTSGRALETQYF	17	TRBV5-4	TRBJ2-5	TRBD2	.
TGTGCCAGCAGAGCTACCGGGACAGGGGTTTACGAGCAGTACTTC	CASRATGTGVYEQYF	15	TRBV5-6	TRBJ2-7	TRBD1	once
TGTGCCAGCAGTGAATGGAGCAGGGACTACGAGCAGTACTTC	CASSEWSRDYEQYF	14	TRBV25-1	TRBJ2-7	.	.
TGTGCCAGCAGTTTGTCCCTAGCGGGACTACCAAACATTCAGTACTTC	CASSLSLAGLPNIQYF	16	TRBV27	TRBJ2-4	TRBD2	.
TGTGCCAGCAGTGAGGCGGGGGCGCGGTATGGCTACACCTTC	CASSEAGARYGYTF	14	TRBV25-1	TRBJ1-2	.	.
TGTGCCAGCAGTCCCCGACTAGCGGACTCCTACAATGAGCAGTTCTTC	CASSPRLADSYNEQFF	16	TRBV28	TRBJ2-1	TRBD2	.
TGTGCCAGCAGGTACAGGGATAATCAGCCCCAGCATTTT	CASRYRDNQPQHF	13	TRBV2	TRBJ1-5	.	once
TGTGCCAGCAGCCCCGAGGCGGGACAGGGGGTGAGGGAGCAGTACTTC	CASSPEAGQGVREQYF	16	TRBV4-2	TRBJ2-7	TRBD1	.
TGTGCCATCAGTGAAAGGGGGCCGAACACCGGGGAGCTGTTTTTT	CAISERGPNTGELFF	15	TRBV10-3	TRBJ2-2	TRBD1	.
TGTGCCAGCAGTACCGGACAGGGAGGGCCCCATGGCTACACCTTC	CASSTGQGGPHGYTF	15	TRBV28	TRBJ1-2	TRBD1	.
TGTGCCTGGAGTCGGTACGGACAGGTTAACTTGAACACTGAAGCTTTCTTT	CAWSRYGQVNLNTEAFF	17	TRBV30	TRBJ1-1	TRBD1	once
TGTGCCAGCTCACCAGAGAGAGGGACACTTAATTCACCCCTCCACTTT	CASSPERGTLNSPLHF	16	TRBV18	TRBJ1-6	.	once
TGTGCCAGCAGCTCCCCGGGGGGTCGGGGAACCGGGGAGCTGTTTTTT	CASSSPGGRGTGELFF	16	TRBV4-2	TRBJ2-2	TRBD2	.
TGTGCCAGCAGCTTAGCGAGGGCCGTGGAGACCCAGTACTTC	CASSLARAVETQYF	14	TRBV7-2	TRBJ2-5	.	.
TGTGCCTGGGACCGGGGAGGGCAGTACGAGCAGTACTTC	CAWDRGGQYEQYF	13	TRBV30	TRBJ2-7	TRBD2	.
TGTGCCAGCAGCCAAGTTAGTGGAGGCGAGCAGTACTTC	CASSQVSGGEQYF	13	TRBV3-1/TRBV3-2	TRBJ2-7	.	.
TGTGCCAGCAGTTTCTCTAGCGGGAGGTTGACCTCCTACAATGAGCAGTTCTTC	CASSFSSGRLTSYNEQFF	18	TRBV27	TRBJ2-1	TRBD2	.
TGTGCCAGCAGCTTAAGGGGGAGCGGTGAAAAACTGTTTTTT	CASSLRGSGEKLFF	14	TRBV11-2	TRBJ1-4	.	once